This record concerns one TCR beta chain sequence. What it binds is unknown. The data stem from a study of T cells after yellow fever vaccination. Study outcomes and limitations: The secondary response was weaker but peaked faster, day 5 versus 15. Few clonotypes appeared in both CD4 and CD8 compartments.

Germline loops: CDR1 SGHRS, CDR2 YFSETQ. With V trimmed by 2 bases and J by 8 bases, 11 bases remained unmatched. CDR3 length equals 16 residues. Synthesis of TCR cDNA relied on 5'RACE template switching, which attached a universal primer site and UMIs. One entry per CDR3 protein, called by TCRdb with MiXCR from the 5' RACE reads. Of hundreds of thousands of distinct CDR3 sequences listed, 9% to 15% were seen once; the top ten hold about 15%. The gene calls are TRBV5-1 and TRBJ2-1, with TRBD1 matching over 9 bases. The sequencing used PBMCs, collected on the day of the yellow fever booster vaccination. The source is a man aged 25 to 45 who received the YFV17D yellow fever vaccine. CDR3 in DNA: TGCGCCAGCAGCTTTGCCGCCGGACAGGGGACGGATGAGCAGTTCTTC. Its protein is CASSFAAGQGTDEQFF.